This T cell receptor (beta chain) was documented in a study of T-cell memory formation after mild COVID-19. TCRdb called the 5' RACE reads again in MiXCR, with one record for every CDR3 protein. The sample lists 400,000 to 500,000 distinct CDR3 sequences, around 20% seen once, with about 8.8% in the top ten. V shed 0 bases and J 8 bases; nucleotides not matched to a gene: 4. This CDR3 region has 14 residues. This TCR was sampled from an adult woman who had mild COVID-19 (a few samples of this study predate the infection). Cell type and time point are not known. Sequenced material: PBMCs or a T cell subset sorted from them (not recorded which). The chain carries TRBV12-3 or TRBV12-4 and TRBJ1-1, with 9 nucleotides matching TRBD1. Here the CDR3 reads CASSLAETGGEAFF. CDR3 sequence (DNA): TGTGCCAGCAGTTTAGCGGAGACAGGGGGGGAAGCTTTCTTT.